This is a list of T cell receptor beta chains from one sample in a study of patients and donors after allogeneic stem cell transplantation. TCRdb reanalysed the RT-PCR reads using MiXCR and keeps one entry per CDR3 protein. The data contain roughly 200,000 distinct CDR3 sequences, around 41% of them singletons. Material for sequencing was blood, either unsorted or a sorted T cell fraction (not recorded which). The receptor set was obtained from a human donor who was either an allogeneic HSCT recipient or a stem cell or donor lymphocyte infusion donor (not recorded which). It is not recorded whose cells these are; they may come from a transplant donor. Both conserved end residues are part of each CDR3. Each record gives: clone size, D gene, J gene, V gene, CDR3 protein, CDR3 DNA. The D gene is left open where the match is weak. Clone size is shown for a subset of rows, as once, few, many or a class of expanded clone.

size: .; D: .; J: TRBJ1-2; V: TRBV6-2/TRBV6-3; CDR3: CASRDGAYYGYTF; DNA: TGTGCCAGCCGGGACGGGGCCTACTATGGCTACACCTTC
size: .; D: .; J: TRBJ1-4; V: TRBV7-9; CDR3: CASSLRQATNEKLFF; DNA: TGTGCCAGCAGCTTACGGCAGGCAACTAATGAAAAACTGTTTTTT
size: few; D: .; J: TRBJ2-7; V: TRBV20-1; CDR3: CSAREGSYEQYF; DNA: TGCAGTGCTAGAGAAGGGTCCTACGAGCAGTACTTC
size: .; D: .; J: TRBJ2-1; V: TRBV7-8; CDR3: CASSSPLGLSYNEQFF; DNA: TGTGCCAGCAGCTCCCCTCTCGGGCTCTCCTACAATGAGCAGTTCTTC
size: few; D: TRBD1; J: TRBJ1-2; V: TRBV19; CDR3: CASSMRPDRARTHGYTF; DNA: TGTGCCAGTAGTATGCGCCCCGACAGGGCCCGTACCCATGGCTACACCTTC
size: few; D: TRBD1; J: TRBJ2-2; V: TRBV12-3/TRBV12-4; CDR3: CASSFRLGQGTGELFF; DNA: TGTGCCAGCAGTTTCAGACTTGGACAGGGGACCGGGGAGCTGTTTTTT
size: .; D: .; J: TRBJ2-5; V: TRBV5-1; CDR3: CASSLTTGGQETQYF; DNA: TGCGCCAGCAGCTTGACTACCGGGGGCCAAGAGACCCAGTACTTC
size: few; D: .; J: TRBJ2-5; V: TRBV7-3; CDR3: CASSSGGSWQETQYF; DNA: TGTGCCAGCAGCTCAGGCGGCAGTTGGCAAGAGACCCAGTACTTC
size: few; D: .; J: TRBJ1-3; V: TRBV29-1; CDR3: CSVIFAHGPLGGNTIYF; DNA: TGCAGCGTTATTTTCGCGCATGGCCCCCTTGGAGGAAACACCATATATTTT
size: .; D: .; J: TRBJ1-3; V: TRBV12-3/TRBV12-4; CDR3: CASKEQVSGNTIYF; DNA: TGTGCCAGCAAAGAACAAGTCTCTGGAAACACCATATATTTT
size: few; D: TRBD1; J: TRBJ1-1; V: TRBV5-1; CDR3: CASSWDRATEAFF; DNA: TGCGCCAGCAGCTGGGACAGGGCCACTGAAGCTTTCTTT
size: .; D: .; J: TRBJ1-2; V: TRBV12-3/TRBV12-4; CDR3: CASSPTYEGGYTF; DNA: TGTGCCAGCAGTCCCACGTACGAGGGGGGCTACACCTTC
size: .; D: .; J: TRBJ2-3; V: TRBV6-2/TRBV6-3; CDR3: CASIERYPSTDTQYF; DNA: TGTGCCAGCATTGAGCGTTACCCTAGCACAGATACGCAGTATTTT
size: .; D: .; J: TRBJ2-7; V: TRBV9; CDR3: CASSPQGGGGHEQYF; DNA: TGTGCCAGCAGCCCTCAGGGGGGCGGGGGTCACGAGCAGTACTTC
size: .; D: .; J: TRBJ1-2; V: TRBV6-1; CDR3: CASSEEVGPGYTF; DNA: TGTGCCAGCAGTGAAGAGGTGGGGCCGGGCTACACCTTC
size: .; D: .; J: TRBJ1-1; V: TRBV6-5; CDR3: CASSYAQAGGTEAFF; DNA: TGTGCCAGCAGTTACGCACAGGCTGGAGGCACTGAAGCTTTCTTT
size: .; D: .; J: TRBJ1-5; V: TRBV3-1; CDR3: CASSQAGGPNSNQPQHF; DNA: TGTGCCAGCAGCCAAGCCGGGGGTCCTAATAGCAATCAGCCCCAGCATTTT
size: .; D: .; J: TRBJ2-2; V: TRBV15; CDR3: CATSRDTHPTGELFF; DNA: TGTGCCACCAGCAGAGATACCCACCCAACCGGGGAGCTGTTTTTT
size: .; D: .; J: TRBJ1-2; V: TRBV12-3/TRBV12-4; CDR3: CASSPTRGGGYTF; DNA: TGTGCCAGCAGTCCGACGCGGGGTGGCGGCTACACCTTC
size: .; D: .; J: TRBJ2-7; V: TRBV27; CDR3: CASSPRGREPYEQYF; DNA: TGTGCCAGCAGTCCCCGGGGCAGGGAGCCCTACGAGCAGTACTTC
size: .; D: .; J: TRBJ1-1; V: TRBV28; CDR3: CASTQGRSNTEAFF; DNA: TGTGCCAGCACCCAGGGGAGGTCGAACACTGAAGCTTTCTTT
size: .; D: .; J: TRBJ1-5; V: TRBV19; CDR3: CASSTGEGINQPQHF; DNA: TGTGCCAGTAGTACCGGGGAGGGGATCAATCAGCCCCAGCATTTT
size: .; D: .; J: TRBJ2-5; V: TRBV7-2; CDR3: CASSSRVETQYF; DNA: TGTGCCAGCAGCTCCAGGGTAGAGACCCAGTACTTC